The T cell receptor (beta chain) under discussion was sequenced for a study of blood T cell repertoires in COVID-19. Background on the study: Samples representing acute and convalescent COVID-19 were sourced from the United States, Italy and Spain. Sample material is recorded as cDNA or gDNA derived from T cells, B-cell-depleted T cells, or PBMCs.

Trimming removed 0 bases from V and 8 bases from J, with 10 bases in between. The germline CDR1 and CDR2 sequences are SGHDN and FVKESK. The CDR3 loop spans 13 amino acids. Study processing details: Reference gene primer amplification in the assay estimated nucleated cell counts. Generated by immunoSEQ multiplex PCR, the TCRdb table keeps only in-frame clones and is missing some. The D gene and trimming were derived from the DNA, and the V and J assignments and clone size from that table. The table includes around 700,000 clones, 90% detected once. The rearrangement links TRBV14 to TRBJ1-2; weak D call: TRBD1 (5 bases). The sequence came from a woman aged 18-35 years with acute or convalescent COVID-19. Material: peripheral blood. The chain's CDR3 is CASSQDSREGYTF. CDR3 in DNA: TGTGCCAGCAGCCAAGATAGCAGGGAAGGCTACACCTTC.